The clone carrying this T cell receptor beta chain was detected a few times. The data are from a study of beta chain features in type 1 diabetes. Study details: Healthy donors resembled patients in age, gender and cell yields.

CDR1 and CDR2 from the germline V gene are MNHEY and SMNVEV (reference sequence). The CDR3 totals 15 residues. Trimming cost V 3 bases and J 3 bases; bases outside gene matches: 5. A single heparinised blood sample, averaging about 120 mL, was obtained per donor. Sequenced material consisted of expressed TCRB transcripts (all of the isolated RNA was reverse transcribed). Sequencing was performed with immunoSEQ multiplex PCR; in TCRdb, only in-frame clones are kept and a portion is missing. The sample lists 250,000 to 300,000 clones, approximately 8.1% occurring once. This receptor was taken from a woman aged 18-35 years in good health. The V and J genes are TRBV27 and TRBJ1-5, with 7 positions matching TRBD1. The sample consisted of central memory CD4+ T cells from blood. The DNA of the CDR3 is TGTGCCAGCAGTTTCAGGGGGGCTTACAATCAGCCCCAGCATTTT. As protein: CASSFRGAYNQPQHF.